This entry describes one TCR beta chain. What it binds is not known. The CDR3 totals 16 residues. V lost 0 bases and J lost 5; bases outside the gene matches: 5. Germline-derived CDR1 and CDR2 are SGDLS and YYNGEE. The PCR used 60 Vbeta and 13 Jbeta primers. Assay: immunoSEQ multiplex PCR; the TCRdb copy retains only in-frame clones and omits some. The sample holds approximately 100,000 clones, 73% seen once. The source of the sample is a study of cytomegalovirus exposure and HLA in healthy donors. General observations from the study: V- and J-gene trimming in TCR beta was tied to a missense DCLRE1C variant by an analysis performed later. The authors later found TCR association rates varying by HLA locus, with DRB1 most and HLA-C fewest. Researchers catalogued approximately 160 TCR beta chains as cytomegalovirus-associated.

Input material: PBMCs. This sequence originates from a man aged 35 to 55 in good health and CMV-seronegative. The rearrangement uses TRBV9 and TRBJ2-5; 12 bases agree with TRBD2. The CDR3 sequence: CASSVAASGGGETQYF. The CDR3 region has the DNA TGTGCCAGCAGCGTAGCTGCTAGCGGGGGGGGTGAGACCCAGTACTTC.